This TCR beta chain was sequenced during a study of response to subunit inactivated influenza vaccine. TCRdb reprocessed the RT-PCR reads via MiXCR and lists one record per CDR3 protein. Here the sample spans some 600,000 distinct CDR3 sequences, approximately 14% being singletons. V was clipped by 6 bases and J by 2 bases, with 14 bases between them. The CDR3 sequence is 15 residues long. CDR1 MDHEN and CDR2 SYDVKM come from the germline V gene. Details on this clonotype: Its matching antigen is unknown.

Study observations and caveats: Researchers suggested that each seasonal influenza vaccination recruits few new T cells.

The chain employs TRBV28 and TRBJ2-4; D not resolved. The TCR originated in a man between 45 and 60 years old who received an inactivated influenza vaccine. Material: PBMCs from blood, obtained roughly 15 days before vaccination. The CDR3 nucleotides are TGTGCCAGCAGCCTCCCTGGGCCCACCAAAAACATTCAGTACTTC. Its translation is CASSLPGPTKNIQYF.